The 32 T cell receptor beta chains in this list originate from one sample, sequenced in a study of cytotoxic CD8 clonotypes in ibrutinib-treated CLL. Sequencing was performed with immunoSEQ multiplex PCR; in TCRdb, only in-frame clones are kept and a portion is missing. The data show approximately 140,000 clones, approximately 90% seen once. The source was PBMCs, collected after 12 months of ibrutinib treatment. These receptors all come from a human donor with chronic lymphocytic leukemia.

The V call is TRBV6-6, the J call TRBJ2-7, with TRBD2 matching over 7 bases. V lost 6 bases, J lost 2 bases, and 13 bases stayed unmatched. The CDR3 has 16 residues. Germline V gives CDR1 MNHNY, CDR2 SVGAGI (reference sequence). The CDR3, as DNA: TGTGCCAGCAGCACGGGAGGAGCCCATATTACCTACGAGCAGTACTTC. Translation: CASSTGGAHITYEQYF.

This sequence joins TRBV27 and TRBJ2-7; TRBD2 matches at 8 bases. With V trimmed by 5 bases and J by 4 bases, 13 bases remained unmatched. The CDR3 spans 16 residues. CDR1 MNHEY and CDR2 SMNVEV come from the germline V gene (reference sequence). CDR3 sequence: CASSNPASGSPYEQYF. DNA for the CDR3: TGTGCCAGCAGTAACCCAGCGAGCGGGAGTCCGTACGAGCAGTACTTC.

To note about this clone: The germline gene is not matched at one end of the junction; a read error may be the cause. CDR3 bases: TGTGCCAGTAGTATCCGGGCCACCTCCTTCGAGCAGTACTTC. As protein: CASSIRATSFEQYF. V is TRBV19 and J is TRBJ2-7; D gene unclear. The CDR3 totals 14 residues. Germline loops: CDR1 LNHDA, CDR2 SQIVND (reference sequence).

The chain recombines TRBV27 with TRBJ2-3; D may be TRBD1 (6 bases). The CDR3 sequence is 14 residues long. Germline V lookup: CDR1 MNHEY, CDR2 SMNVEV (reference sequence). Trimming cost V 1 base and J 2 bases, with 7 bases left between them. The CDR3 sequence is CASSLYRVTDTQYF. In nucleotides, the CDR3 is TGTGCCAGCAGTTTATACAGGGTCACAGATACGCAGTATTTT.

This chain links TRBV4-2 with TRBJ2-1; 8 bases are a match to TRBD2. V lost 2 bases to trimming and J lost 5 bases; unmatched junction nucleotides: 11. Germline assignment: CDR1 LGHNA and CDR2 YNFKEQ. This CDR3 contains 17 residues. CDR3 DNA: TGTGCCAGCAGCCAAAGTCCTGCGGGAGGAGCTAACAATGAGCAGTTCTTC. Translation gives CASSQSPAGGANNEQFF.

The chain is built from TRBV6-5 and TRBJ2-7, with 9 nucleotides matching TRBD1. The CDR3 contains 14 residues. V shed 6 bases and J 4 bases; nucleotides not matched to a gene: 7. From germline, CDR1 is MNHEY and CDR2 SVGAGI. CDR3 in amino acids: CASSNRGRGYEQYF. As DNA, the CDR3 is TGTGCCAGCAGCAACAGGGGGCGCGGGTACGAGCAGTACTTC.

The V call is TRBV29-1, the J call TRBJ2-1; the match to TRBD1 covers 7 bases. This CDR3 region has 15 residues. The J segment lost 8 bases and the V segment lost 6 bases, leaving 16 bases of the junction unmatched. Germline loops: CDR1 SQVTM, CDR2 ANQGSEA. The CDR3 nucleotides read TGCAGCGTACCGACGACAGGGCAGATTCTCGATGAGCAGTTCTTC. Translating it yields CSVPTTGQILDEQFF.

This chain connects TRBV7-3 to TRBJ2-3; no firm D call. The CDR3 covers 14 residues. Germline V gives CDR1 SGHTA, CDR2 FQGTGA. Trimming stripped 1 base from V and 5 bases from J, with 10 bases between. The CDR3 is CASSLNPAVDTQYF. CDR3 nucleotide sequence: TGTGCCAGCAGCTTAAATCCGGCTGTAGATACGCAGTATTTT.

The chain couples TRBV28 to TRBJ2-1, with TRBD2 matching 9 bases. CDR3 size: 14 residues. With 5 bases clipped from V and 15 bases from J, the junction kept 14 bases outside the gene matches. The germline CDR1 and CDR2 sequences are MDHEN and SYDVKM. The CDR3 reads CASSGGGRDLYAFF. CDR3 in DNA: TGTGCCAGCAGTGGGGGCGGGAGGGACCTTTATGCGTTCTTC. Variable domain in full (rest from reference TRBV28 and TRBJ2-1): DVKVTQSSRYLVKRTGEKVFLECVQDMDHENMFWYRQDPGLGLRLIYFSYDVKMKEKGDIPEGYSVSREKKERFSLILESASTNQTSMYLCASSGGGRDLYAFFGPGTRLTVL.

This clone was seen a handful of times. CDR3: CASSRQGLYTGELFF. Written as DNA, the CDR3 is TGCGCCAGCAGTAGGCAGGGGCTCTACACCGGGGAGCTGTTTTTT. The V and J genes are TRBV5-1 and TRBJ2-2, with D possibly matching TRBD1 (6 bases). V was trimmed by 5 bases and J by 3 bases, leaving 14 bases between them. Germline V lookup: CDR1 SGHRS, CDR2 YFSETQ. The CDR3 runs 15 residues.

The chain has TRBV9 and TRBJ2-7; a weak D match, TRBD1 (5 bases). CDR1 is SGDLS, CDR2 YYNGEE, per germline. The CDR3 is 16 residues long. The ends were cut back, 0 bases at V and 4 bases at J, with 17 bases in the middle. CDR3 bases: TGTGCCAGCAGCGTAGGGGGCCGGCCGGATGAGTACGAGCAGTACTTC. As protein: CASSVGGRPDEYEQYF.

CDR3 loop: CAIQSGSLISEQFF. DNA of the CDR3: TGTGCCATCCAAAGCGGGAGTTTGATTTCTGAGCAGTTCTTC. This rearrangement joins TRBV25-1 to TRBJ2-1; 8 bases fit TRBD2. V lost 10 bases and J lost 9; bases outside the gene matches: 14. The CDR3 sequence is 14 residues long. Looked up from germline, CDR1 is MGHDK and CDR2 is SYGVNS. Together with reference TRBV25-1 and TRBJ2-1, the CDR3 gives the full variable domain: EADIYQTPRYLVIGTGKKITLECSQTMGHDKMYWYQQDPGMELHLIHYSYGVNSTEKGDLSSESTVSRIRTEHFPLTLESARPSHTSQYLCAIQSGSLISEQFFGPGTRLTVL.

The CDR3 DNA follows: TGTGCCAGTTCGGACGGGCACTCTGGGGCCAACGTCCTGACTTTC. The encoded protein is CASSDGHSGANVLTF. This chain links TRBV2 with TRBJ2-6; D ambiguous. The V end lost 9 bases, the J end lost 0 bases, and 12 bases lay between the germline ends. The CDR3 totals 15 residues. Germline V CDR1 and CDR2: SNHLY, FYNNEI.

The CDR3 DNA reads as TGTGCCAGCAGTTACTCGTTTCGGGACAGGGGAGCTGAGCAGTTCTTC. This gives the protein CASSYSFRDRGAEQFF. The V gene is TRBV6-5, the J gene TRBJ2-1, with 10 bases aligning to TRBD1. The germline gives CDR1 MNHEY, CDR2 SVGAGI. The CDR3 loop spans 16 amino acids. Germline trimming cut 0 bases from V and 9 bases from J; bases unmatched to any gene: 8.

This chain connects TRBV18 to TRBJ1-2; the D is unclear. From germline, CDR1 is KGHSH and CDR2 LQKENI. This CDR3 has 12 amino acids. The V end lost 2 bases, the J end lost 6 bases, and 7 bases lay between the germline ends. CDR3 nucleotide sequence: TGTGCCAGCTCACCAGGGTCCAATGGCTACACCTTC. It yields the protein CASSPGSNGYTF.

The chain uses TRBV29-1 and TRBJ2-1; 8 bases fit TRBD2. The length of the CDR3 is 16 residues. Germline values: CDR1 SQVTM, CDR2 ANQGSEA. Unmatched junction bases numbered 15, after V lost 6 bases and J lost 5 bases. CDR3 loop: CSVVHRTSWGNNEQFF. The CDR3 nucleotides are TGCAGCGTCGTCCACCGGACTAGCTGGGGAAACAATGAGCAGTTCTTC.

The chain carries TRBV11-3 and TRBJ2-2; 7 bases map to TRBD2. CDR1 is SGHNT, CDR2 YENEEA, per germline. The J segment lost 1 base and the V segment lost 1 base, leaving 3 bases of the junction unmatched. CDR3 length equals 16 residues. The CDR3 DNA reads TGTGCCAGCAGCTTAGCGGCTAGCGGGAACACCGGGGAGCTGTTTTTT. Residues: CASSLAASGNTGELFF.

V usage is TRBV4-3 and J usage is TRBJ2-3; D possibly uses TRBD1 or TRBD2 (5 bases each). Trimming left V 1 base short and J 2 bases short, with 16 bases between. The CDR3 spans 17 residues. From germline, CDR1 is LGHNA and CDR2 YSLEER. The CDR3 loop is CASSQGPQGRYTDTQYF. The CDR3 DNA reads TGCGCCAGCAGCCAAGGTCCCCAGGGACGTTACACAGATACGCAGTATTTT.

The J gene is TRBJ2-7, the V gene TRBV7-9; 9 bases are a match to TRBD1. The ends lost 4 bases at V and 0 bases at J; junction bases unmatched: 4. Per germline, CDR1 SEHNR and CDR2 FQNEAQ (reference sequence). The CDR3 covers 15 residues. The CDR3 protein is CASSSRDRVSYEQYF. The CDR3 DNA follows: TGTGCCAGCAGCTCAAGGGACAGGGTCTCCTACGAGCAGTACTTC.

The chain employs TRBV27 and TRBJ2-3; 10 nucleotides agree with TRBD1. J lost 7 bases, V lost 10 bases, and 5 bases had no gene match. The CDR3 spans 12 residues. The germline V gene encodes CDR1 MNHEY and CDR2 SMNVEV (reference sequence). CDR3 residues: CAILDRGNTQYF. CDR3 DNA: TGTGCCATTCTGGACAGGGGGAATACGCAGTATTTT.

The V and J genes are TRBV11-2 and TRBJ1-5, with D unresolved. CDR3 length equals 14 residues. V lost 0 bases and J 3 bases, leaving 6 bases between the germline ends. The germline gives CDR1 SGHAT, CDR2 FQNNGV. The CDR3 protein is CASSLEAYNQPQHF. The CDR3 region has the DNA TGTGCCAGCAGCTTAGAGGCATACAATCAGCCCCAGCATTTT.

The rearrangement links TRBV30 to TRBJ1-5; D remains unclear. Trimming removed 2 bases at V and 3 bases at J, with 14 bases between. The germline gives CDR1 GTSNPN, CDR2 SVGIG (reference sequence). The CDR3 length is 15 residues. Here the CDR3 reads CAWSSGTGINQPQHF. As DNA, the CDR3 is TGTGCCTGGAGTTCGGGAACGGGAATCAATCAGCCCCAGCATTTT. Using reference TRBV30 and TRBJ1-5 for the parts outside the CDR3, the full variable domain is SQTIHQWPATLVQPVGSPLSLECTVEGTSNPNLYWYRQAAGRGLQLLFYSVGIGQISSEVPQNLSASRPQDRQFILSSKKLLLSDSGFYLCAWSSGTGINQPQHFGDGTRLSIL.

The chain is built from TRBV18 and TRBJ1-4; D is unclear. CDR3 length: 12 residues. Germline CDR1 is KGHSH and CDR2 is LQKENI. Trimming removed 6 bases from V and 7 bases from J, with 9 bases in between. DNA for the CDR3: TGTGCCAGCTCCCGGGTCTTTGAAAAACTGTTTTTT. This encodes CASSRVFEKLFF. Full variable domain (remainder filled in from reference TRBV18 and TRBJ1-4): NAGVMQNPRHLVRRRGQEARLRCSPMKGHSHVYWYRQLPEEGLKFMVYLQKENIIDESGMPKERFSAEFPKEGPSILRIQQVVRGDSAAYFCASSRVFEKLFFGSGTQLSVL.

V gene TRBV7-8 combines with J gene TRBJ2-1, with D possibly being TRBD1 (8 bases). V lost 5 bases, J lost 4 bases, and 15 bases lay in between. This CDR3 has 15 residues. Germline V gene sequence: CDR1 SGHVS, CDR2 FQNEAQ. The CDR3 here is CASSPGGTGYNEQFF. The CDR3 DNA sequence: TGTGCCAGCAGCCCCGGGGGGACAGGTTACAATGAGCAGTTCTTC.

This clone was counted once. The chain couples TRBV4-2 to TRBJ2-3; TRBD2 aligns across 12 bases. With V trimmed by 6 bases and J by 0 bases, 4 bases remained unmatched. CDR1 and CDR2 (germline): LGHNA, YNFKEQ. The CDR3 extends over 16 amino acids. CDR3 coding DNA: TGTGCCAGCAGTCGGACTAGCGGGACTAGCACAGATACGCAGTATTTT. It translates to CASSRTSGTSTDTQYF.

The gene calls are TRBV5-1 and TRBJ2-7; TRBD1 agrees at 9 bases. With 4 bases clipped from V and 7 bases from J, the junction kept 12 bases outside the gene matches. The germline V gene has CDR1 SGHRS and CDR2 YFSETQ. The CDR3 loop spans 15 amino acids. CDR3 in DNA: TGCGCCAGCAGCGGAACCGGGACAGGGATATCGGAGCAGTACTTC. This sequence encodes CASSGTGTGISEQYF.

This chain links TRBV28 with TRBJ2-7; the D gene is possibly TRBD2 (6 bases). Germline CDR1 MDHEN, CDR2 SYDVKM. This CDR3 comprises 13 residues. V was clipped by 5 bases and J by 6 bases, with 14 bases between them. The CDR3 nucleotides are TGTGCCAGCAGTCCTCCCGGGAGCGTCGAGCAGTACTTC. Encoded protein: CASSPPGSVEQYF. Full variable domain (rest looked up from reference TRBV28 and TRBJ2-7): DVKVTQSSRYLVKRTGEKVFLECVQDMDHENMFWYRQDPGLGLRLIYFSYDVKMKEKGDIPEGYSVSREKKERFSLILESASTNQTSMYLCASSPPGSVEQYFGPGTRLTVT.

CDR3 amino acids: CASSPSYQGWRNEQYF. The CDR3 region has the DNA TGTGCCAGCTCACCCAGTTACCAGGGATGGAGGAACGAGCAGTACTTC. The V gene is TRBV18, the J gene TRBJ2-7; D might be TRBD1 or TRBD2, each matching 5 bases. This CDR3 has 16 residues. The V end was cut by 3 bases, the J end by 5 bases, with 20 bases between. Germline CDR1 is KGHSH and CDR2 is LQKENI.

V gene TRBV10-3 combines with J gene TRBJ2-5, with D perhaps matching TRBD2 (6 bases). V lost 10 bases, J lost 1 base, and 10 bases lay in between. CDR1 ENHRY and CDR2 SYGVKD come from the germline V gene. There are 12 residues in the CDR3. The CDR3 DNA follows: TGTGCCACCGGAGGGATCCAAGAGACCCAGTACTTC. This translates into CATGGIQETQYF.

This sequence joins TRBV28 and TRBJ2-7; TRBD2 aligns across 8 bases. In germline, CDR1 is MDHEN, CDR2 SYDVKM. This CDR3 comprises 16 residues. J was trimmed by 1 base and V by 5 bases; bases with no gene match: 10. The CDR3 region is CASSTPAGVFSYEQYF. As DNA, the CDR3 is TGTGCCAGCAGTACCCCAGCGGGAGTATTTTCCTACGAGCAGTACTTC.

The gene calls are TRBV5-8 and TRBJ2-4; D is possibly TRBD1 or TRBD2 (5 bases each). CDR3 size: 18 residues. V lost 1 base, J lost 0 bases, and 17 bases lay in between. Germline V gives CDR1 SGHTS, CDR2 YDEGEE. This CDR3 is CASSLFGTAILAKNIQYF. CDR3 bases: TGTGCCAGCAGCTTGTTTGGGACGGCAATCCTAGCCAAAAACATTCAGTACTTC. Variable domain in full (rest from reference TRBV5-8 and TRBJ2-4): EAGVTQSPTHLIKTRGQQATLRCSPISGHTSVYWYQQALGLGLQFLLWYDEGEERNRGNFPPRFSGRQFPNYSSELNVNALELEDSALYLCASSLFGTAILAKNIQYFGAGTRLSVL.

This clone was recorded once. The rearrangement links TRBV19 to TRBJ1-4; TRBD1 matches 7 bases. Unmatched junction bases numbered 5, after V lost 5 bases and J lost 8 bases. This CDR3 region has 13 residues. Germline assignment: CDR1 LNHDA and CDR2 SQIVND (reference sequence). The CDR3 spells CASSYRGDEKLFF. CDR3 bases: TGTGCCAGTAGTTACAGGGGAGACGAAAAACTGTTTTTT.